The T cell receptor (beta chain) under discussion was sequenced for a study of tumor-infiltrating lymphocytes in oesophageal squamous cell carcinoma. A single record per CDR3 protein comes from TCRdb applying MiXCR to the PCR reads. The data hold 15,000 to 20,000 distinct CDR3 sequences, with roughly 40% observed a single time. CDR3 length equals 16 residues. CDR1 and CDR2 from the germline V gene are SEHNR and FQNEAQ (reference sequence). The V gene end was trimmed by 5 bases and the J gene end by 2 bases; junction bases not matched to a gene: 10. By sample share, this clonotype is medium-sized. The source is a female donor with esophageal squamous cell carcinoma. This rearrangement joins TRBV7-9 to TRBJ2-3; 7 bases map to TRBD1. Material for sequencing was normal esophageal tissue next to the tumor. CDR3 in amino acids: CASSPPGQINTDTQYF. CDR3 bases: TGTGCCAGCAGCCCCCCGGGACAGATAAACACAGATACGCAGTATTTT.